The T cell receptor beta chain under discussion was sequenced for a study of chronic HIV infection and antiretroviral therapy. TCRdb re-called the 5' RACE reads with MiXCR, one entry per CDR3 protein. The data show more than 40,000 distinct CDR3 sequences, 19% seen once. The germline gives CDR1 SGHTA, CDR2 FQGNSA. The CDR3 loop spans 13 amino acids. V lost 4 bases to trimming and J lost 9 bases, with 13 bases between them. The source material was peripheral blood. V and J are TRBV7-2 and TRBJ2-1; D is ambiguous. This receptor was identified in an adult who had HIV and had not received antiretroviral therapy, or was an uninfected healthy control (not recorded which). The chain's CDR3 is CASSSPPTFEQFF. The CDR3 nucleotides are TGTGCCAGCAGCTCCCCGCCGACCTTTGAGCAGTTCTTC.